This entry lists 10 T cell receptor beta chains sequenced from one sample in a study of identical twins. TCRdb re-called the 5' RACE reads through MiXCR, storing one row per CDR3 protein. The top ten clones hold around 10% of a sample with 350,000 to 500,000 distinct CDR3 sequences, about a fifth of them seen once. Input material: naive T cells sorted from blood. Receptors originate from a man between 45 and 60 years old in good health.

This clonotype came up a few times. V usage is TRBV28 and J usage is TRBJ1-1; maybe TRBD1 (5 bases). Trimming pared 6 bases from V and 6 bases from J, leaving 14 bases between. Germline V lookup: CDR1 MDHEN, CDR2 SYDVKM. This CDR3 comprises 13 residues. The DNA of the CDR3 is TGTGCCAGCAGCGTCCGGGGCCCCTCTGAAGCTTTCTTT. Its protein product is CASSVRGPSEAFF.

The CDR3 sequence: CASSLVVGEQFF. The CDR3 coding sequence is TGTGCCAGCAGCTTAGTGGTTGGTGAGCAGTTCTTC. The V and J genes are TRBV7-2 and TRBJ2-1; unclear D gene. V lost 1 base to trimming and J lost 9 bases, with 7 bases between them. The V gene's germline CDR1 is SGHTA and CDR2 FQGNSA. The CDR3 covers 12 residues.

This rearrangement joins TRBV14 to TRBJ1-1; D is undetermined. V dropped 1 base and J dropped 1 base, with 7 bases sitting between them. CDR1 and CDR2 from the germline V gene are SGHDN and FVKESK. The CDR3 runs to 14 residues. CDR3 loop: CASSQVAKNTEAFF. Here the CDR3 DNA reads TGTGCCAGCAGCCAAGTAGCGAAGAACACTGAAGCTTTCTTT. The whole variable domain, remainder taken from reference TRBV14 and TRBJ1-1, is EAGVTQFPSHSVIEKGQTVTLRCDPISGHDNLYWYRRVMGKEIKFLLHFVKESKQDESGMPNNRFLAERTGGTYSTLKVQPAELEDSGVYFCASSQVAKNTEAFFGQGTRLTVV.

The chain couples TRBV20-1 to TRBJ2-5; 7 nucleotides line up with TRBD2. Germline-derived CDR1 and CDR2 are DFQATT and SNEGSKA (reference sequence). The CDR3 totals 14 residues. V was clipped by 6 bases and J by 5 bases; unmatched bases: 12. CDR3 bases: TGCAGTGCCATGGGGGAGGGCCAGGAGGAGACCCAGTACTTC. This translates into CSAMGEGQEETQYF.

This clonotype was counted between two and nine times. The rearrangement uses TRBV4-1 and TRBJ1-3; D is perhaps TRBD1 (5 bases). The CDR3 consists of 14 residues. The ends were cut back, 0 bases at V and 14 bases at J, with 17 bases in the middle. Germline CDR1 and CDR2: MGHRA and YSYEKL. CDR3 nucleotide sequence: TGCGCCAGCAGCCAAGATCTTGGGACTGTCGCGGTATATTTT. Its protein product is CASSQDLGTVAVYF.

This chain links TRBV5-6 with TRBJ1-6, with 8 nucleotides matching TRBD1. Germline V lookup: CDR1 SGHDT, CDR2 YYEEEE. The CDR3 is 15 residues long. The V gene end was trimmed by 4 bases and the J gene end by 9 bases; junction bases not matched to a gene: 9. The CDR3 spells CASSTRQGARSPLHF. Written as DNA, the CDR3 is TGTGCCAGCAGCACACGTCAGGGGGCTCGTTCACCCCTCCACTTT.

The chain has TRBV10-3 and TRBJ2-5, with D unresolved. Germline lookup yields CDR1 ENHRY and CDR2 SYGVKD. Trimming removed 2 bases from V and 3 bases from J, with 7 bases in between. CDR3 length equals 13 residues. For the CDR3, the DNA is TGTGCCATCAGTGAGAGGCGGAAAGAGACCCAGTACTTC. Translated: CAISERRKETQYF.

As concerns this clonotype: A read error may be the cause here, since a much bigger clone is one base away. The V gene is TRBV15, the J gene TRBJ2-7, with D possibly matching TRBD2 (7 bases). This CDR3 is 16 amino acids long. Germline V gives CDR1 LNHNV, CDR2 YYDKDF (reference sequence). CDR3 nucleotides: TGTGCCACCAGCAGAGGGTCAGGCCGGGGGGCCTACGGGCAGTACTTC. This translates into CATSRGSGRGAYGQYF.

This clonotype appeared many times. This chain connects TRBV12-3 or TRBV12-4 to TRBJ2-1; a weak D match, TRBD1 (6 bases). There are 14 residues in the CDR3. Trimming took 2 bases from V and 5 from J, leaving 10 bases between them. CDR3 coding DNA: TGTGCCAGCAGTTTACCGCAGGGGAACAATGAGCAGTTCTTC. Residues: CASSLPQGNNEQFF.

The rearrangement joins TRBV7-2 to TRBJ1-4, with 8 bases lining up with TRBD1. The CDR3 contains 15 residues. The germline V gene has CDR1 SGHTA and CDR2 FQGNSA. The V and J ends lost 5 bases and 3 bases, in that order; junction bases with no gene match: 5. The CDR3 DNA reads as TGTGCCAGCAGCCAGCGACAGGGGTCTAATGAAAAACTGTTTTTT. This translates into CASSQRQGSNEKLFF.